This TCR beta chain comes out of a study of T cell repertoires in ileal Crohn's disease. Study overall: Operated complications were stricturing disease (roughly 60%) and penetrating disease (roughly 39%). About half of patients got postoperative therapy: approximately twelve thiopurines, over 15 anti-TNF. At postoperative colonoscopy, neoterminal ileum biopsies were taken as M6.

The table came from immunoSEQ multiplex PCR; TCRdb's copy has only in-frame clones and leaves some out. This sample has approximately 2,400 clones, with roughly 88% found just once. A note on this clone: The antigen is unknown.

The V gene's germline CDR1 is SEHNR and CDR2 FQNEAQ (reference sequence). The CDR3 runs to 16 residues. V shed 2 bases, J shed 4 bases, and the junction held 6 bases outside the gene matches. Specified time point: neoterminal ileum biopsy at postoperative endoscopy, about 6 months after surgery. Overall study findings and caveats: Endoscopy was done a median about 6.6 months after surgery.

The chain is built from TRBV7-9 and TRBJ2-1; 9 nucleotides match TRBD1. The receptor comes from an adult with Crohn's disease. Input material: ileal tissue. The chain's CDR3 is CASSLPRDREYNEQFF. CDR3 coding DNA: TGTGCCAGCAGCTTACCGCGGGACAGGGAATACAATGAGCAGTTCTTC.